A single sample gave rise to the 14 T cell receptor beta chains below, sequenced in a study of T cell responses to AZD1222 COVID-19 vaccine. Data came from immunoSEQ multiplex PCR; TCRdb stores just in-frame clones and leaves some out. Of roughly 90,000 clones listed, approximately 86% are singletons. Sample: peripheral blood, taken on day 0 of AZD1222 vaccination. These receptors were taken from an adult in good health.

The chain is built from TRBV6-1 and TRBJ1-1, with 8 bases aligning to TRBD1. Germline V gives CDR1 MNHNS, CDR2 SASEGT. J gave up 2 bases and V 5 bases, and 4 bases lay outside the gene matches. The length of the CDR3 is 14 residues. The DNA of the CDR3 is TGTGCCAGCAGTTTGACAGGGGCAAACACTGAAGCTTTCTTT. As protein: CASSLTGANTEAFF.

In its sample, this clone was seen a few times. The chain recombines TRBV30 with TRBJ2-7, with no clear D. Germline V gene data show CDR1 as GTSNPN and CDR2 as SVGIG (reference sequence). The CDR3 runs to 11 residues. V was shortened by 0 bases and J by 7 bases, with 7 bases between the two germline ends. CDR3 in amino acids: CAWSVAREQYF. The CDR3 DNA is TGTGCCTGGAGTGTCGCTCGGGAGCAGTACTTC. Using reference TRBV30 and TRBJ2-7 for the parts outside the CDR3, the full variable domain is SQTIHQWPATLVQPVGSPLSLECTVEGTSNPNLYWYRQAAGRGLQLLFYSVGIGQISSEVPQNLSASRPQDRQFILSSKKLLLSDSGFYLCAWSVAREQYFGPGTRLTVT.

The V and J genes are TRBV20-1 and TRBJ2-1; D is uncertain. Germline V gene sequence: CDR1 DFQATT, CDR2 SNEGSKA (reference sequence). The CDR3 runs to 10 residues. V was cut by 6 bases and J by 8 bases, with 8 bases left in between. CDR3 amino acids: CSAAWDEQFF. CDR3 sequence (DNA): TGCAGTGCCGCGTGGGATGAGCAGTTCTTC.

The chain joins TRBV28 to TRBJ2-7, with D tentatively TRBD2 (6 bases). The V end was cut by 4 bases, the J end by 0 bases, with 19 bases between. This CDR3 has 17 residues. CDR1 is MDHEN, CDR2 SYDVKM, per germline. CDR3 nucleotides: TGTGCCAGCAGTTGGTTGTGGGGACGGGAGAACTCCTACGAGCAGTACTTC. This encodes CASSWLWGRENSYEQYF.

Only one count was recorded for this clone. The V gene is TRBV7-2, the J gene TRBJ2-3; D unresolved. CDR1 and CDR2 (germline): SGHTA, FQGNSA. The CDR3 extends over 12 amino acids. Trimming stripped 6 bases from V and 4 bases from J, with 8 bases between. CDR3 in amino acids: CASSGPSDTQYF. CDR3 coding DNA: TGTGCCAGCAGTGGTCCCTCAGATACGCAGTATTTT. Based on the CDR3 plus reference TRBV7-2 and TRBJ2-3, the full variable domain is GAGVSQSPSNKVTEKGKDVELRCDPISGHTALYWYRQSLGQGLEFLIYFQGNSAPDKSGLPSDRFSAERTGGSVSTLTIQRTQQEDSAVYLCASSGPSDTQYFGPGTRLTVL.

As DNA, the CDR3 is TGTGCCAGCAGCGTAGCGGCTAGCGGAAGCACAGATACGCAGTATTTT. Residues: CASSVAASGSTDTQYF. The V gene is TRBV9, the J gene TRBJ2-3; 7 bases are a match to TRBD2. The CDR3 has 16 residues. Per germline, CDR1 SGDLS and CDR2 YYNGEE. J was trimmed by 0 bases and V by 0 bases; bases with no gene match: 4.

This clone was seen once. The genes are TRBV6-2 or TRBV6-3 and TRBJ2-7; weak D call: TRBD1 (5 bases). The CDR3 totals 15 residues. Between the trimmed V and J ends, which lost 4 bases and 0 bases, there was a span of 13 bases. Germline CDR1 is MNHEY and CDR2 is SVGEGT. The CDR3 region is CASSSGHLSSYEQYF. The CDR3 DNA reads TGTGCCAGCAGTTCTGGACACCTAAGCTCCTACGAGCAGTACTTC.

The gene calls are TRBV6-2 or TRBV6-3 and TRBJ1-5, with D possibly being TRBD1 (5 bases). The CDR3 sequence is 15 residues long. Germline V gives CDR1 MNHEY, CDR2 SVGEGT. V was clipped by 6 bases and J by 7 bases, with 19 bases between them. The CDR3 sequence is CASSHSGAGLQPQHF. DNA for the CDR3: TGTGCCAGCAGCCACAGTGGTGCAGGGCTACAGCCCCAGCATTTT.

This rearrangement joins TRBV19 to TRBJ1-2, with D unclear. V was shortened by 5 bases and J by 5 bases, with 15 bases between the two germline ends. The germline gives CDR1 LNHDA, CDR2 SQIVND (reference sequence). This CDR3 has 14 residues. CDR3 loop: CASSASGRKYGYTF. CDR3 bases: TGTGCCAGTAGTGCCTCAGGACGGAAATATGGCTACACCTTC.

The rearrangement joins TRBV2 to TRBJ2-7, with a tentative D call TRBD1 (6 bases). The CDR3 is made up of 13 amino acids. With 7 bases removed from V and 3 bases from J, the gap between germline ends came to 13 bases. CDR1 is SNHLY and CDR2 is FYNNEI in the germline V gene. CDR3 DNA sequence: TGTGCCAGCACGCTTTCGGACAGCTACGAGCAGTACTTC. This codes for CASTLSDSYEQYF. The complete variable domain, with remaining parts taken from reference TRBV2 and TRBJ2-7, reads EPEVTQTPSHQVTQMGQEVILRCVPISNHLYFYWYRQILGQKVEFLVSFYNNEISEKSEIFDDQFSVERPDGSNFTLKIRSTKLEDSAMYFCASTLSDSYEQYFGPGTRLTVT.

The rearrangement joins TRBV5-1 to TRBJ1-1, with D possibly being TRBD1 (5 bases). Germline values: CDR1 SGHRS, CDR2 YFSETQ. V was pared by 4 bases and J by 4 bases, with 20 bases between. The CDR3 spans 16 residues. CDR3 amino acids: CASSLKMGPEGTEAFF. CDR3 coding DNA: TGCGCCAGCAGCCTTAAAATGGGACCCGAAGGCACTGAAGCTTTCTTT. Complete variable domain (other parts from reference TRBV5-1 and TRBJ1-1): KAGVTQTPRYLIKTRGQQVTLSCSPISGHRSVSWYQQTPGQGLQFLFEYFSETQRNKGNFPGRFSGRQFSNSRSEMNVSTLELGDSALYLCASSLKMGPEGTEAFFGQGTRLTVV.

CDR3 nucleotides: TGTGCCAGCAGGGCGAGCGCAGATACGCAGTATTTT. It is translated as CASRASADTQYF. The chain joins TRBV6-5 to TRBJ2-3; no definite D call. Germline CDR1 MNHEY, CDR2 SVGAGI. Trimming left V 6 bases short and J 4 bases short, with 8 bases between. This CDR3 has 12 amino acids.

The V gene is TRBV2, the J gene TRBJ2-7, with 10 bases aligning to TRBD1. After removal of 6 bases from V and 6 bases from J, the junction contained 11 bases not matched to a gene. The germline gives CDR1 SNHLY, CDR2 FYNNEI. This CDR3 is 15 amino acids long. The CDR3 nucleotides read TGTGCCAGCAGCGACTGGGGGACAGGGGTAGTCGAGCAGTACTTC. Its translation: CASSDWGTGVVEQYF.

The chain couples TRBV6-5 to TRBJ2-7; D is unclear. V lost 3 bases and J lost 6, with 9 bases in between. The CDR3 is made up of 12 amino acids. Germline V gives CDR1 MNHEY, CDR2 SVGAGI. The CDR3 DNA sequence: TGTGCCAGCAGTTATCCCCCGGTCGAGCAGTACTTC. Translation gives CASSYPPVEQYF.